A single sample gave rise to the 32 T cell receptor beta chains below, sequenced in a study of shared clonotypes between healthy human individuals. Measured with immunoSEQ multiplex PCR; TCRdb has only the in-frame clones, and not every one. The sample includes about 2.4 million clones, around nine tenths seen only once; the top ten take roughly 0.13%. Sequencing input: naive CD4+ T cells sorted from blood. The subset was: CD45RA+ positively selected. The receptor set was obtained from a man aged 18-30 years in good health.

The CDR3 reads CASSLWEGRYNEQFF. Here the CDR3 DNA reads TGTGCCAGCAGCTTATGGGAGGGGCGGTACAATGAGCAGTTCTTC. The gene calls are TRBV11-2 and TRBJ2-1; 7 bases fit TRBD2. The V segment lost 2 bases and the J segment 4 bases; nucleotides outside the gene matches: 5. Germline loops: CDR1 SGHAT, CDR2 FQNNGV. The CDR3 runs to 15 residues. Looking up the rest from reference TRBV11-2 and TRBJ2-1 gives the full variable domain: EAGVAQSPRYKIIEKRQSVAFWCNPISGHATLYWYQQILGQGPKLLIQFQNNGVVDDSQLPKDRFSAERLKGVDSTLKIQPAKLEDSAVYLCASSLWEGRYNEQFFGPGTRLTVL.

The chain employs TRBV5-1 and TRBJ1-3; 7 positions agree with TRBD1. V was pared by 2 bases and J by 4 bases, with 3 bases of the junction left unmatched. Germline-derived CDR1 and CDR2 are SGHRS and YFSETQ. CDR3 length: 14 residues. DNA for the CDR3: TGCGCCAGCAGCTTAGGACAGGACGGAAACACCATATATTTT. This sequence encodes CASSLGQDGNTIYF.

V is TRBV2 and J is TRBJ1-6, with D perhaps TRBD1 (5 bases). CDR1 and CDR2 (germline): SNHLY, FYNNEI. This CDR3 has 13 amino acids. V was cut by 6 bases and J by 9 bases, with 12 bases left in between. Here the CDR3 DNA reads TGTGCCAGCAGCCGGGACCTCGGTTCACCCCTCCACTTT. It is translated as CASSRDLGSPLHF.

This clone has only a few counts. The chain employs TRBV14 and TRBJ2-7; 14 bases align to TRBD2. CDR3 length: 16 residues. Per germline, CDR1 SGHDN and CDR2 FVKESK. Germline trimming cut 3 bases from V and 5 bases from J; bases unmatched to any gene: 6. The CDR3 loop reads CASSQVGTSGSNEQYF. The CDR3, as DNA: TGTGCCAGCAGCCAGGTCGGGACTAGCGGGAGTAACGAGCAGTACTTC.

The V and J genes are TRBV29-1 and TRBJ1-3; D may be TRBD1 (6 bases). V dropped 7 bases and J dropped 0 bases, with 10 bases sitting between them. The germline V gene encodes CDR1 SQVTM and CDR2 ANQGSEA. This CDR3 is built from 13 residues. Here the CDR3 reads CSGQATSGNTIYF. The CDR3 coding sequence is TGCAGCGGACAGGCCACCTCTGGAAACACCATATATTTT. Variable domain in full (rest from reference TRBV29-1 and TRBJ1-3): SAVISQKPSRDICQRGTSLTIQCQVDSQVTMMFWYRQQPGQSLTLIATANQGSEATYESGFVIDKFPISRPNLTFSTLTVSNMSPEDSSIYLCSGQATSGNTIYFGEGSWLTVV.

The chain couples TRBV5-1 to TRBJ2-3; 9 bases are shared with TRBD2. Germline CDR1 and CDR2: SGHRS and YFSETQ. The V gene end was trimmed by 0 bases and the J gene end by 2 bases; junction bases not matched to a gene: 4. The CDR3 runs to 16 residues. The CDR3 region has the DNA TGCGCCAGCAGCTTGGGAGGGACTAGCAACACAGATACGCAGTATTTT. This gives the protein CASSLGGTSNTDTQYF.

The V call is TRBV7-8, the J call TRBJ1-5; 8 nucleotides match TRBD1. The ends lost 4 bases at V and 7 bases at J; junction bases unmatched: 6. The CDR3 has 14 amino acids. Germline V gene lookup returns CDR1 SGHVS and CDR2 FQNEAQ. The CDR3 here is CASSSRTGMQPQHF. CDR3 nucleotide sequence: TGTGCCAGCAGCTCGAGGACAGGGATGCAGCCCCAGCATTTT. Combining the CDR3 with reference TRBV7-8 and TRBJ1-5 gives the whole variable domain GAGVSQSPRYKVAKRGQDVALRCDPISGHVSLFWYQQALGQGPEFLTYFQNEAQLDKSGLPSDRFFAERPEGSVSTLKIQRTQQEDSAVYLCASSSRTGMQPQHFGDGTRLSIL.

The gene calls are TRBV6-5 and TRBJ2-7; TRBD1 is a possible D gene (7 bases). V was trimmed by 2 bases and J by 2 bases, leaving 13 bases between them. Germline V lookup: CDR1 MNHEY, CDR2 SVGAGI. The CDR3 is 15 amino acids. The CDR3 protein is CASSYAGGPAYEQYF. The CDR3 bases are TGTGCCAGCAGTTACGCAGGGGGGCCCGCCTACGAGCAGTACTTC.

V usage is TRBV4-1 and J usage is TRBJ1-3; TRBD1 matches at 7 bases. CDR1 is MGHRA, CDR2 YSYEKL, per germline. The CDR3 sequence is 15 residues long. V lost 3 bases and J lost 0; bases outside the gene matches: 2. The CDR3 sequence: CASSQGQYSGNTIYF. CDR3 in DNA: TGCGCCAGCAGCCAGGGACAGTACTCTGGAAACACCATATATTTT.

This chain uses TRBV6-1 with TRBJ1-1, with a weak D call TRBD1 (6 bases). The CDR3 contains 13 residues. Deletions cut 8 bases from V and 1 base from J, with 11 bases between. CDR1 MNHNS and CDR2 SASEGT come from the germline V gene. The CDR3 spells CASGGTKNTEAFF. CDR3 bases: TGTGCCAGCGGGGGGACAAAGAACACTGAAGCTTTCTTT.

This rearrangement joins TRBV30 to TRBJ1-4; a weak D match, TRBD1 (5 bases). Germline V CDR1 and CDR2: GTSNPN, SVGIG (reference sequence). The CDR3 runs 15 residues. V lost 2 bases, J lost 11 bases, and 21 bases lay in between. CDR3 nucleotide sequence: TGTGCCTGGAGTATAACAGGAAACCCGCCGTTTAAACTGTTTTTT. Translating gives CAWSITGNPPFKLFF.

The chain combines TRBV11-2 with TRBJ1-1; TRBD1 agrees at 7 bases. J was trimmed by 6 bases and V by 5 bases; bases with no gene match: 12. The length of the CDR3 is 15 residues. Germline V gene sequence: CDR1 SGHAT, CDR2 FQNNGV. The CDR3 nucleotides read TGTGCCAGCAGCAACCCGGGACAGTGGGGACCTGAAGCTTTCTTT. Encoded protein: CASSNPGQWGPEAFF.

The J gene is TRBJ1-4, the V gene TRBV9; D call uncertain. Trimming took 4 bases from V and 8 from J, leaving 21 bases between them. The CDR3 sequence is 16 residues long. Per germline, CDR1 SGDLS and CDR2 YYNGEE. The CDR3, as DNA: TGTGCCAGCAGCACTAAGGGCCGGGCCTTCGACGAAAAACTGTTTTTT. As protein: CASSTKGRAFDEKLFF.

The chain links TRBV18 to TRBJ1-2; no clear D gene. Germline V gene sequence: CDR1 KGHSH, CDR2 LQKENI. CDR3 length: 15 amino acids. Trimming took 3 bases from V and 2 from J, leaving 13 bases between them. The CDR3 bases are TGTGCCAGCTCACCCTCGGAGTGGTTGAACTATGGCTACACCTTC. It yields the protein CASSPSEWLNYGYTF.

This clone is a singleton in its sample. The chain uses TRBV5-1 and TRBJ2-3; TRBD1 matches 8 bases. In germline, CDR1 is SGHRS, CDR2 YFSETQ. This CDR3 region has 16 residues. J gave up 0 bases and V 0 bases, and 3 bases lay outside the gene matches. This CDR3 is CASSLGTGLSTDTQYF. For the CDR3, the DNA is TGCGCCAGCAGCTTGGGGACAGGGCTAAGCACAGATACGCAGTATTTT.

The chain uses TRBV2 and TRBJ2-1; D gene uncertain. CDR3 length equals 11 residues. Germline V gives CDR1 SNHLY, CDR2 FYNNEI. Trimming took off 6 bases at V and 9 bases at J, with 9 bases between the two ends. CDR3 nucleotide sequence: TGTGCCAGCAGCCCATTAGGTGAGCAGTTCTTC. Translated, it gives CASSPLGEQFF.

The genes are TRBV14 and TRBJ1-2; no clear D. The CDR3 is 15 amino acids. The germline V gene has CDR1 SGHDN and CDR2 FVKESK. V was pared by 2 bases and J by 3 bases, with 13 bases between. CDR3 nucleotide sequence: TGTGCCAGCAGCCAACATGGCCAGCCTTACTATGGCTACACCTTC. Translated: CASSQHGQPYYGYTF.

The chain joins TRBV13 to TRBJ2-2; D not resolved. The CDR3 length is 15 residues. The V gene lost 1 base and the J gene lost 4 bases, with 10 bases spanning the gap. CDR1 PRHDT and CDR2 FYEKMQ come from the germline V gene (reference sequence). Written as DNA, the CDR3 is TGTGCCAGCAGCTTAGCCAGGTTGGGCACCGGGGAGCTGTTTTTT. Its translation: CASSLARLGTGELFF. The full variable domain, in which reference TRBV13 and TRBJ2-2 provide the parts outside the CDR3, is AAGVIQSPRHLIKEKRETATLKCYPIPRHDTVYWYQQGPGQDPQFLISFYEKMQSDKGSIPDRFSAQQFSDYHSELNMSSLELGDSALYFCASSLARLGTGELFFGEGSRLTVL.

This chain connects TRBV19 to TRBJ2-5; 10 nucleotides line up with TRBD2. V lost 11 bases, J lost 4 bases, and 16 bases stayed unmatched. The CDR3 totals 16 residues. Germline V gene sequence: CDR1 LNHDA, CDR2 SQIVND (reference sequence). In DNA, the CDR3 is TGTGCCGCGGGCCGAGGTGCGGCTAGCGGGAGAGAGACCCAGTACTTC. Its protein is CAAGRGAASGRETQYF.

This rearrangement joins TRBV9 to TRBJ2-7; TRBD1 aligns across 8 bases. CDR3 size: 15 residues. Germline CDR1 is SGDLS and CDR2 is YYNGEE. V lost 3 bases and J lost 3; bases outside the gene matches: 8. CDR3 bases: TGTGCCAGCAGCGCGGGGACAGGAGGGTTCTACGAGCAGTACTTC. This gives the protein CASSAGTGGFYEQYF.

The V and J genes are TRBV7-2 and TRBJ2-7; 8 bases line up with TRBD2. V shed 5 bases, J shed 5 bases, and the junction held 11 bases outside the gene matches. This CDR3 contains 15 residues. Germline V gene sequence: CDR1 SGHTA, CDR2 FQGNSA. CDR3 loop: CASSIKSGSSNEQYF. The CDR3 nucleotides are TGTGCCAGCAGCATCAAGAGCGGGAGTAGCAACGAGCAGTACTTC.

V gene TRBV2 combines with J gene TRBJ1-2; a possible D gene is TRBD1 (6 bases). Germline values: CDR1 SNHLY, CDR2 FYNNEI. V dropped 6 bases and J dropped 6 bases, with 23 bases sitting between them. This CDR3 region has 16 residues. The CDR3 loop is CASSERTSGARDGYTF. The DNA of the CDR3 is TGTGCCAGCAGCGAACGTACTTCAGGGGCGAGAGATGGCTACACCTTC.

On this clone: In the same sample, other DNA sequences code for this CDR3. The CDR3 DNA sequence: TGCGCCAGCAGCCTGGGGGGCAGCCAGAGCTCCTACGAGCAGTACTTC. This encodes CASSLGGSQSSYEQYF. The rearrangement links TRBV5-1 to TRBJ2-7; D is tentatively TRBD1 or TRBD2 (6 bases each). This CDR3 is built from 16 residues. V was pared by 4 bases and J by 0 bases, with 17 bases between. The germline CDR1 and CDR2 sequences are SGHRS and YFSETQ.

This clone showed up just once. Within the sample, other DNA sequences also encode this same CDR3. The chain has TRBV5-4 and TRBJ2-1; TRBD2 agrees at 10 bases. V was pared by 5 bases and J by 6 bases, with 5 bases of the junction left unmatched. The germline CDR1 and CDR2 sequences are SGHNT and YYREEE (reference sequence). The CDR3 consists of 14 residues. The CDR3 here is CASRLAGGPNEQFF. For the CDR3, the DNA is TGTGCCAGCAGGTTAGCGGGAGGTCCCAATGAGCAGTTCTTC.

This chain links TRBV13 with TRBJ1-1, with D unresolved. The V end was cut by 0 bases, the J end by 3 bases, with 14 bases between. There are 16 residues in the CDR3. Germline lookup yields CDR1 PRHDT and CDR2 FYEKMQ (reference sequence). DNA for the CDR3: TGTGCCAGCAGCTTAGGGGCGGGGAAGAGGTACACTGAAGCTTTCTTT. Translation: CASSLGAGKRYTEAFF.

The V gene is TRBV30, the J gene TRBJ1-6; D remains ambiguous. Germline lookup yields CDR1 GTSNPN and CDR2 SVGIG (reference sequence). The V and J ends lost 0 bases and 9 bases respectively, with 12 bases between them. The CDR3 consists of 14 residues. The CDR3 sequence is CAWSVDGFASPLHF. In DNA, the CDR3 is TGTGCCTGGAGTGTGGACGGGTTTGCTTCACCCCTCCACTTT. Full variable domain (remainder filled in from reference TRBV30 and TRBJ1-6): SQTIHQWPATLVQPVGSPLSLECTVEGTSNPNLYWYRQAAGRGLQLLFYSVGIGQISSEVPQNLSASRPQDRQFILSSKKLLLSDSGFYLCAWSVDGFASPLHFGNGTRLTVT.

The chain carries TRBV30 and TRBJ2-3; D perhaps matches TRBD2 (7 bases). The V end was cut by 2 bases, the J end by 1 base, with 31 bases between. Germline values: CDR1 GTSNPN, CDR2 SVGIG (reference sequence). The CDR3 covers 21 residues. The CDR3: CAWSSSRGPGGGVVGTDTQYF. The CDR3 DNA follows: TGTGCCTGGAGTTCATCCCGGGGGCCGGGAGGCGGTGTAGTTGGCACAGATACGCAGTATTTT.

For the CDR3, the DNA is TGTGCCAGCAGCTTACCGGGAAATGATTTGTGGGGGGGGACCCAGTACTTC. It translates to CASSLPGNDLWGGTQYF. The chain has TRBV7-2 and TRBJ2-5, with TRBD2 matching over 7 bases. CDR3 length: 17 amino acids. V trimming: 2 bases; J trimming: 7 bases; junction bases outside the gene matches: 16. Germline-derived CDR1 and CDR2 are SGHTA and FQGNSA.

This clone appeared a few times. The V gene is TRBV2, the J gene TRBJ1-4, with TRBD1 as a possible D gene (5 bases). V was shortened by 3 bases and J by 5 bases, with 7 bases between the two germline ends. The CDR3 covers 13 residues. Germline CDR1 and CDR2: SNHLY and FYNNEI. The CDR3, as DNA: TGTGCCAGCAGTGAGACAGTGAATGAAAAACTGTTTTTT. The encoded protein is CASSETVNEKLFF.

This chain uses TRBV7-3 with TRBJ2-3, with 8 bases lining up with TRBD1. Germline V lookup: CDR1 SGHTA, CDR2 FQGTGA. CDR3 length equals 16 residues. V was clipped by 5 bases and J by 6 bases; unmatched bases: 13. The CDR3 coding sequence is TGTGCCAGCAGCCCCGGGCCAAGCAGGGGGCTGGATACGCAGTATTTT. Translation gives CASSPGPSRGLDTQYF. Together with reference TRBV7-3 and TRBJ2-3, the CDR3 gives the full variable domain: GAGVSQTPSNKVTEKGKYVELRCDPISGHTALYWYRQSLGQGPEFLIYFQGTGAADDSGLPNDRFFAVRPEGSVSTLKIQRTERGDSAVYLCASSPGPSRGLDTQYFGPGTRLTVL.

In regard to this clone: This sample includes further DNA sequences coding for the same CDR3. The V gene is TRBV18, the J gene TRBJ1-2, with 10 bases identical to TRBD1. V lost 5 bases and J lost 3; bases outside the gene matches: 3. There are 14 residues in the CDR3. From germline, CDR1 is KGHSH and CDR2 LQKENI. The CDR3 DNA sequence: TGTGCCAGCTCAAGCGGGACAGGGGACTATGGCTACACCTTC. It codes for CASSSGTGDYGYTF. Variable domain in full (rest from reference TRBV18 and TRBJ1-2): NAGVMQNPRHLVRRRGQEARLRCSPMKGHSHVYWYRQLPEEGLKFMVYLQKENIIDESGMPKERFSAEFPKEGPSILRIQQVVRGDSAAYFCASSSGTGDYGYTFGSGTRLTVV.

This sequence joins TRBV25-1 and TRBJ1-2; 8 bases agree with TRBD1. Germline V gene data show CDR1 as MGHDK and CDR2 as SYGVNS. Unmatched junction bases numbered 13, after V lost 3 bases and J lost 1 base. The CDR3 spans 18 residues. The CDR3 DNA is TGTGCCAGCAGTGATTGGGAGCAGGGGGCGCAGGGTAACTATGGCTACACCTTC. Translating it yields CASSDWEQGAQGNYGYTF.